This T cell receptor (beta chain) was captured by sequencing in a study of cytomegalovirus exposure and HLA in healthy donors. Study findings and constraints: The classifier, whose performance was assessed in both the original and validation cohorts, reportedly diagnosed cytomegalovirus status with high specificity and sensitivity. A further, later analysis showed that HLA-associated TCR beta chains (compared with equally common others) were more clonally expanded.

The PCR contained 60 Vbeta and 13 Jbeta primers. Measured with immunoSEQ multiplex PCR; TCRdb has only the in-frame clones, and not every one. The sample includes 170,000 or so clones, 83% of them seen just once. For this clone: What it binds is not known.

The sample taken for sequencing was PBMCs. This receptor was taken from a man in his fifties or sixties in good health and CMV-seronegative.

CDR3 in DNA: TGTGCCATCAGGACTAGCGGGAGCTCCTACGAGCAGTACTTC. This encodes CAIRTSGSSYEQYF. The chain employs TRBV10-3 and TRBJ2-7, with 12 positions matching TRBD2. The CDR3 contains 14 residues. CDR1 and CDR2 from the germline V gene are ENHRY and SYGVKD. J lost 0 bases, V lost 6 bases, and 0 bases had no gene match.